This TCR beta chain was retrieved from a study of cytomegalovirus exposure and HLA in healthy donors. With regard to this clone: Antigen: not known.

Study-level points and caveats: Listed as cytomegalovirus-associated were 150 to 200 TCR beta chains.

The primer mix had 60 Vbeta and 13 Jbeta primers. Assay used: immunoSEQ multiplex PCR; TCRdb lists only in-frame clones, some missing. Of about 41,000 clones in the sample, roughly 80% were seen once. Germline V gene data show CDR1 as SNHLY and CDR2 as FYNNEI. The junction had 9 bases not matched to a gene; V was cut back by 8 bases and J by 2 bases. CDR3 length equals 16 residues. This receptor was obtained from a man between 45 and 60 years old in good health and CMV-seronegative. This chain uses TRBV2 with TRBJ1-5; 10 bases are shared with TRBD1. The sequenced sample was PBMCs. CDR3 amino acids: CASLPGTGDGNQPQHF. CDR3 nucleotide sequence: TGTGCCAGCCTCCCCGGGACAGGGGATGGCAATCAGCCCCAGCATTTT. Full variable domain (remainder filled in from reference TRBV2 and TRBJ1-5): EPEVTQTPSHQVTQMGQEVILRCVPISNHLYFYWYRQILGQKVEFLVSFYNNEISEKSEIFDDQFSVERPDGSNFTLKIRSTKLEDSAMYFCASLPGTGDGNQPQHFGDGTRLSIL.